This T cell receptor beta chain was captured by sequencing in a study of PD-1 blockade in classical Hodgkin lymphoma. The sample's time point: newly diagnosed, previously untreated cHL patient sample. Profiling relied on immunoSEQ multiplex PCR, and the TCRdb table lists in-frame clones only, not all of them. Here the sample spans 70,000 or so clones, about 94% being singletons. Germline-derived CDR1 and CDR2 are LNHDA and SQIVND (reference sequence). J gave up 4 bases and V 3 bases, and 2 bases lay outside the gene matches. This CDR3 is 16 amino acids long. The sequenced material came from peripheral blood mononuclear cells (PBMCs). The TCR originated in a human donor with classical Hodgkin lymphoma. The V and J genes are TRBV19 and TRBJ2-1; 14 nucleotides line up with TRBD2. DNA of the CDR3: TGTGCCAGTAGTATGCGGACTAGCGGGGGGTACAATGAGCAGTTCTTC. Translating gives CASSMRTSGGYNEQFF.